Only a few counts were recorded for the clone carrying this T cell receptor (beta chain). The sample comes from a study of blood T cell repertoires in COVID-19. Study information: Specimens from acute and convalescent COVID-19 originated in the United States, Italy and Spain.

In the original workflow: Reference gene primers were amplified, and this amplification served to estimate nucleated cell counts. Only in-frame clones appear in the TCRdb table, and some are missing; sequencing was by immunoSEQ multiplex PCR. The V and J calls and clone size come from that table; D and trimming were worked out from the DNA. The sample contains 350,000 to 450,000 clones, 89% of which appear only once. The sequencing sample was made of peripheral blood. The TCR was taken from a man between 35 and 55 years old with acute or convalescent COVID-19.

CDR3 sequence (DNA): TGTGCCAGCAGCTTACTGACAGGCGAACAGAACACCGGGGAGCTGTTTTTT. It translates to CASSLLTGEQNTGELFF. This chain connects TRBV7-9 to TRBJ2-2; tentatively, D is TRBD1 (6 bases). Trimming left V 2 bases short and J 1 base short, with 14 bases between. CDR3 length: 17 residues. Per the germline V gene, CDR1 is SEHNR and CDR2 is FQNEAQ (reference sequence).